This passage covers 19 T cell receptor beta chains from one sample sequenced in a study of T cells in Graves' hyperthyroidism and ophthalmopathy. Amplification yielded TCR beta CDR3 regions, with RNA transcripts as the source. HTBI primers were used for first-round RT-PCR of the TCR CDR3. MiXCR, run by TCRdb on the multiplex PCR reads, gives a single entry per CDR3 protein. The sample shows hundreds of thousands of distinct CDR3 sequences, around 45% of them seen only once. The sequenced sample was peripheral blood or thyroid tissue (not recorded which). The receptors originated from a woman younger than 35 with Graves' hyperthyroidism.

CDR3 residues: CASSVGRNTGELFF. Written as DNA, the CDR3 is TGTGCCAGCAGTGTGGGGAGAAACACCGGGGAGCTGTTTTTT. The V and J genes are TRBV2 and TRBJ2-2, with TRBD2 as a possible D gene (5 bases). Germline V lookup: CDR1 SNHLY, CDR2 FYNNEI. V lost 4 bases, J lost 2 bases, and 8 bases lay in between. CDR3 length: 14 residues.

This clonotype came up many times. The rearrangement joins TRBV10-2 to TRBJ2-7, with TRBD2 matching over 9 bases. CDR1 and CDR2 from the germline V gene are WSHSY and SAAADI. V shed 0 bases and J 6 bases; nucleotides not matched to a gene: 6. The CDR3 is 15 amino acids. The CDR3 DNA is TGCGCCAGCAGTGAGTCGAGCGGGAGGTGGGTCGAGCAGTACTTC. This codes for CASSESSGRWVEQYF.

This clonotype has only a few counts. CDR3 nucleotide sequence: TGTGCCAGCAGCTTGAGACAGTTTCGAGAGACCCAGTACTTC. This codes for CASSLRQFRETQYF. The chain combines TRBV2 with TRBJ2-5; tentative D call: TRBD1 (5 bases). The CDR3 extends over 14 amino acids. The V and J ends lost 6 bases and 4 bases respectively, with 15 bases between them. Germline CDR1 and CDR2: SNHLY and FYNNEI.

V gene TRBV5-6 combines with J gene TRBJ1-6; D remains ambiguous. Germline CDR1 reads SGHDT; CDR2 reads YYEEEE. This CDR3 comprises 17 residues. V lost 0 bases, J lost 0 bases, and 10 bases lay in between. CDR3 residues: CASSLVGEPSYNSPLHF. CDR3 sequence (DNA): TGTGCCAGCAGCTTGGTCGGGGAGCCCTCCTATAATTCACCCCTCCACTTT.

This clonotype appeared a few times. The V gene is TRBV20-1, the J gene TRBJ1-5; unclear D gene. The ends were cut back, 0 bases at V and 5 bases at J, with 8 bases in the middle. Germline V gives CDR1 DFQATT, CDR2 SNEGSKA (reference sequence). This CDR3 has 13 amino acids. As DNA, the CDR3 is TGCAGTGCTAGAGATCCCGGACATCAGCCCCAGCATTTT. Encoded protein: CSARDPGHQPQHF.

The V call is TRBV25-1, the J call TRBJ1-1; 8 bases align to TRBD1. J gave up 3 bases and V 5 bases, and 8 bases lay outside the gene matches. The CDR3 sequence is 15 residues long. The germline gives CDR1 MGHDK, CDR2 SYGVNS. The CDR3 here is CASSYNQGAYTEAFF. CDR3 nucleotide sequence: TGTGCCAGCAGTTACAACCAGGGGGCGTACACTGAAGCTTTCTTT.

This chain's CDR3 is CATSSERQGDYGYTF. The DNA of the CDR3 is TGTGCCACCAGCAGCGAAAGACAGGGGGACTATGGCTACACCTTC. The chain has TRBV15 and TRBJ1-2, with TRBD1 identical over 9 bases. V trimming: 3 bases; J trimming: 3 bases; junction bases outside the gene matches: 5. The CDR3 is made up of 15 amino acids. CDR1 LNHNV and CDR2 YYDKDF come from the germline V gene (reference sequence).

The chain employs TRBV25-1 and TRBJ1-2; 7 nucleotides agree with TRBD1. Trimming took 10 bases from V and 6 from J; bases not matched to a gene: 5. The CDR3 runs 11 residues. Germline lookup yields CDR1 MGHDK and CDR2 SYGVNS. This CDR3 is CAIGQDNGYTF. The CDR3 coding sequence is TGTGCCATCGGACAGGATAATGGCTACACCTTC.

For this clonotype: A read error may explain this, as a much larger clone is one base away. The V and J genes are TRBV2 and TRBJ1-5; D is uncertain. Looked up from germline, CDR1 is SNHLY and CDR2 is FYNNEI. Trimming stripped 1 base from V and 4 bases from J, with 11 bases between. CDR3 length: 15 amino acids. The CDR3 loop is CASSEGRGPNQPQHF. The CDR3 nucleotides read TGTGCCAGCAGTGAAGGAAGAGGTCCGAATCAGCCCCAGCATTTT. The full variable domain, its missing parts supplied by reference TRBV2 and TRBJ1-5, is EPEVTQTPSHQVTQMGQEVILRCVPISNHLYFYWYRQILGQKVEFLVSFYNNEISEKSEIFDDQFSVERPDGSNFTLKIRSTKLEDSAMYFCASSEGRGPNQPQHFGDGTRLSIL.

CDR3 residues: CASSWTENNEQYF. CDR3 bases: TGCGCCAGCAGCTGGACAGAGAATAACGAGCAGTACTTC. The V gene is TRBV5-1, the J gene TRBJ2-7, with a tentative D call TRBD1 (6 bases). The CDR3 runs to 13 residues. V was cut by 3 bases and J by 5 bases, with 12 bases left in between. Germline assignment: CDR1 SGHRS and CDR2 YFSETQ.

The table lists this clonotype with a few counts. The chain joins TRBV11-1 to TRBJ1-6; D unclear. Germline V gene sequence: CDR1 SGHAT, CDR2 FQDESV (reference sequence). V gave up 11 bases and J gave up 2 bases, with 10 bases separating them. The CDR3 has 13 amino acids. The CDR3 DNA is TGTGCCTGGACGGGAACCTATAATTCACCCCTCCACTTT. Its translation is CAWTGTYNSPLHF.

A few counts support this clonotype. The DNA of the CDR3 is TGTGCCAGCAGCTCATCAGACAGGGAGCATCAGCCCCAGCATTTT. This codes for CASSSSDREHQPQHF. The chain combines TRBV7-2 with TRBJ1-5, with 7 bases identical to TRBD1. The CDR3 is 15 residues long. Unmatched junction bases numbered 8, after V lost 4 bases and J lost 5 bases. The V gene's germline CDR1 is SGHTA and CDR2 FQGNSA. Full variable domain (missing parts from reference TRBV7-2 and TRBJ1-5): GAGVSQSPSNKVTEKGKDVELRCDPISGHTALYWYRQSLGQGLEFLIYFQGNSAPDKSGLPSDRFSAERTGGSVSTLTIQRTQQEDSAVYLCASSSSDREHQPQHFGDGTRLSIL.

The genes are TRBV2 and TRBJ2-7; no definite D call. This CDR3 has 12 residues. The V gene's germline CDR1 is SNHLY and CDR2 FYNNEI. V lost 5 bases and J 5 bases, leaving 10 bases between the germline ends. CDR3 residues: CASSPEMNEQYF. DNA for the CDR3: TGTGCCAGCAGTCCCGAGATGAACGAGCAGTACTTC.

The V call is TRBV2, the J call TRBJ1-5, with D perhaps TRBD1 (6 bases). CDR1 and CDR2 from the germline V gene are SNHLY and FYNNEI. The CDR3 extends over 15 amino acids. With 0 bases removed from V and 7 bases from J, the gap between germline ends came to 13 bases. The chain's CDR3 is CASSEALPDRQPQHF. In nucleotides, the CDR3 is TGTGCCAGCAGTGAAGCGCTTCCGGACAGACAGCCCCAGCATTTT.

This clonotype was counted at least ten times. The genes are TRBV15 and TRBJ1-1; the D is unclear. The CDR3 is 13 amino acids. Germline values: CDR1 LNHNV, CDR2 YYDKDF (reference sequence). V lost 1 base to trimming and J lost 3 bases, with 6 bases between them. CDR3 loop: CATSRGADTEAFF. The CDR3 DNA is TGTGCCACCAGCAGAGGGGCAGACACTGAAGCTTTCTTT.

As concerns this clonotype: Without the conserved terminal phenylalanine or tryptophan, this CDR3 likely stems from a read error. The limits of the CDR3 on the DNA are not certain, so only TCRdb's listed CDR3 is given. V gene TRBV25-1 combines with J gene TRBJ1-3. The germline CDR1 and CDR2 sequences are MGHDK and SYGVNS. Both ends counted, the CDR3 spans 8 residues. CDR3 residues: CASSEPNR.

In DNA form, the CDR3 reads TGTGCCAGCAGCACCACAGGGGGTTCTAACTATGGCTACACCTTC. Protein product: CASSTTGGSNYGYTF. The genes are TRBV7-2 and TRBJ1-2; TRBD1 matches 8 bases. Germline V gene lookup returns CDR1 SGHTA and CDR2 FQGNSA. There are 15 residues in the CDR3. The V segment lost 5 bases and the J segment 0 bases; nucleotides outside the gene matches: 5.

This clonotype was counted at least ten times. The chain carries TRBV6-1 and TRBJ1-6; no definite D call. Germline V gene sequence: CDR1 MNHNS, CDR2 SASEGT. V was trimmed by 1 base and J by 6 bases, leaving 10 bases between them. This CDR3 has 15 amino acids. CDR3 residues: CASSEGSRSNSPLHF. CDR3 nucleotide sequence: TGTGCCAGCAGTGAAGGGTCAAGGAGTAATTCACCCCTCCACTTT.

The V and J genes are TRBV4-2 and TRBJ2-7; the D gene is possibly TRBD2 (5 bases). The CDR3 length is 13 residues. The germline V gene encodes CDR1 LGHNA and CDR2 YNFKEQ. V was clipped by 2 bases and J by 7 bases, with 12 bases between them. CDR3 sequence reads: CASSQSRDGEQYF. As DNA, the CDR3 is TGTGCCAGCAGCCAAAGCCGGGATGGTGAGCAGTACTTC.